This T cell receptor (beta chain) was sequenced for a study of T cells expressing NK-cell markers. Study conclusions and caveats: CD8+ T cells in roughly six donors included dominant NKG2C+ clonotypes at roughly 1.0-7.5%.

As concerns this clonotype: Its specificity is not known.

The CDR3 runs 16 residues. Germline V gene data show CDR1 as LGHNA and CDR2 as YNFKEQ. TCRdb reanalyzed the 5' RACE reads, giving one entry per CDR3 protein sequence and no DNA. Seen in this sample are 550,000 or so distinct CDR3 sequences; the ten most common clones hold under 4.5%. The sequenced sample consisted of blood T cells: a sorted CD56 or NKG2C T cell subset, CD4+ or CD8+ T cells, or bulk PBMC T cells (not recorded which). V usage is TRBV4-2 and J usage is TRBJ2-3; TCRdb designates TRBD2, a call that cannot be tested without DNA. The receptor was isolated from a man aged 18 to 35 in good health. The CDR3 reads CASSHGQRGSTDTQYF.